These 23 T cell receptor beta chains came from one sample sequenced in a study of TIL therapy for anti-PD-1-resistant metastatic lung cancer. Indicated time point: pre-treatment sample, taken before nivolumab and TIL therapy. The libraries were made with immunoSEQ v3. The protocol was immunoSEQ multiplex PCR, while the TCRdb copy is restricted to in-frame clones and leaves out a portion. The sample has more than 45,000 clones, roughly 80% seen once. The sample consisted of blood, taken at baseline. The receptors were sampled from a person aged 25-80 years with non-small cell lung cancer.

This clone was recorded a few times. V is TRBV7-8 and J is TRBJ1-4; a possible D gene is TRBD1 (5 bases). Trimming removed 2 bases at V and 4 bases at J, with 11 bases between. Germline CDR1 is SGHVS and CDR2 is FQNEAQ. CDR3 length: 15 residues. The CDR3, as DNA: TGTGCCAGCAGCTTAATGCAGGGACGTAATGAAAAACTGTTTTTT. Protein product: CASSLMQGRNEKLFF.

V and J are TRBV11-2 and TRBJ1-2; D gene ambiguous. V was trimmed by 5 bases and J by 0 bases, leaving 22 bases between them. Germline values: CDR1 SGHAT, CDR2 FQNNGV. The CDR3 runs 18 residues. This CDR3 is CASSTNLGHIKANYGYTF. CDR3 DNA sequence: TGTGCCAGCAGCACCAACCTGGGCCACATTAAAGCTAACTATGGCTACACCTTC. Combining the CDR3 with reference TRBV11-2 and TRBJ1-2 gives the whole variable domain EAGVAQSPRYKIIEKRQSVAFWCNPISGHATLYWYQQILGQGPKLLIQFQNNGVVDDSQLPKDRFSAERLKGVDSTLKIQPAKLEDSAVYLCASSTNLGHIKANYGYTFGSGTRLTVV.

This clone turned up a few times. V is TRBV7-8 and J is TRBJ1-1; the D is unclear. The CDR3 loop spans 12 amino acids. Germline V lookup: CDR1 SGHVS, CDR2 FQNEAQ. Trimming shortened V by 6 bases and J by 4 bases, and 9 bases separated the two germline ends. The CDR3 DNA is TGTGCCAGCAGACCTCCTCTCACTGAAGCTTTCTTT. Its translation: CASRPPLTEAFF.

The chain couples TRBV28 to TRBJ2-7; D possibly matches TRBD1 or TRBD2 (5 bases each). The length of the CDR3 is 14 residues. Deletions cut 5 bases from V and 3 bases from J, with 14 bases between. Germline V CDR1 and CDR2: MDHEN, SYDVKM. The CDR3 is CASSPGTVFYEQYF. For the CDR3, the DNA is TGTGCCAGCAGTCCCGGGACGGTCTTCTACGAGCAGTACTTC.

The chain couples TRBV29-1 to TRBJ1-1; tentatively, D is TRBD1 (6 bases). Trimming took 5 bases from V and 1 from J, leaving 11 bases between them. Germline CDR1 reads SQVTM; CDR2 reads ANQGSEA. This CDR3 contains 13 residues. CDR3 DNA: TGCAGCGTTAGGACAGAAAAGAACACTGAAGCTTTCTTT. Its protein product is CSVRTEKNTEAFF.

The CDR3 DNA follows: TGTGCCAGCAGCTTAGCGGGAGGGATGGAAAATGAGCAGTTCTTC. Translated: CASSLAGGMENEQFF. V gene TRBV5-4 combines with J gene TRBJ2-1; 10 bases agree with TRBD2. In germline, CDR1 is SGHNT, CDR2 YYREEE (reference sequence). This CDR3 contains 15 residues. Trimming cost V 2 bases and J 7 bases; bases outside gene matches: 6.

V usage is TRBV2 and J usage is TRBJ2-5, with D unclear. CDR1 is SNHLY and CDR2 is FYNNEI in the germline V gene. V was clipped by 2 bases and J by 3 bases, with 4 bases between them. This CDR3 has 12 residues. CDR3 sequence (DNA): TGTGCCAGCAGTGAACAGAAAGAGACCCAGTACTTC. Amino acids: CASSEQKETQYF.

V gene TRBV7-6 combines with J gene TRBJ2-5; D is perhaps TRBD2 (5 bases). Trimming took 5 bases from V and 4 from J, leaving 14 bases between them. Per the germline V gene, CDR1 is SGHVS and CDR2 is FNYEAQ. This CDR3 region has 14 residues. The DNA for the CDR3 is TGTGCCAGCAGCCCGGGATGGGGTAGAGAGACCCAGTACTTC. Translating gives CASSPGWGRETQYF.

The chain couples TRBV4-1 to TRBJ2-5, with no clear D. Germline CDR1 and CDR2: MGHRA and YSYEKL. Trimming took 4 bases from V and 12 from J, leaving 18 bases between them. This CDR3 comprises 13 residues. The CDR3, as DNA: TGCGCCAGCAGCCCTTCCCCCGATCGAGCGAAGTACTTC. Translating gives CASSPSPDRAKYF.

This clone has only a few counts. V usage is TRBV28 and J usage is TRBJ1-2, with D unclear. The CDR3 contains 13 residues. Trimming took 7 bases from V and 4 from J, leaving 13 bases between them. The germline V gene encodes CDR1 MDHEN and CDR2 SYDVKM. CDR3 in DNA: TGTGCCAGCAAAGAATTTACTGTCTATGGCTACACCTTC. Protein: CASKEFTVYGYTF.

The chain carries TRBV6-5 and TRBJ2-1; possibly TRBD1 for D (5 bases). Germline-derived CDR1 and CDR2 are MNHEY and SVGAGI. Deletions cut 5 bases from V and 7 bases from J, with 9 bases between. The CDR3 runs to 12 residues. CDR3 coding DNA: TGTGCCAGCAGTCTAGGGGTAAATGAGCAGTTCTTC. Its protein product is CASSLGVNEQFF.

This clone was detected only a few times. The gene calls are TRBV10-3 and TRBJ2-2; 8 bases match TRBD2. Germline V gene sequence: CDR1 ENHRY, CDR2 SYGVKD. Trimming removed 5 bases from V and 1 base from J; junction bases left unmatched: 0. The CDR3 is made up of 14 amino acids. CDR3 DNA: TGTGCCATCAGTAGCGGGGGGAACACCGGGGAGCTGTTTTTT. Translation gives CAISSGGNTGELFF.

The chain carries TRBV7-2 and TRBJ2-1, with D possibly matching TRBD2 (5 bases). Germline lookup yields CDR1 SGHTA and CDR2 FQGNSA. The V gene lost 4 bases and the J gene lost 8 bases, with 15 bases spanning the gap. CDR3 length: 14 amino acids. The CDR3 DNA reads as TGTGCCAGCAGCTCGACGCCGGGGAATGATGAGCAGTTCTTC. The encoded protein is CASSSTPGNDEQFF. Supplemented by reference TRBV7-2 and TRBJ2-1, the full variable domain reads GAGVSQSPSNKVTEKGKDVELRCDPISGHTALYWYRQSLGQGLEFLIYFQGNSAPDKSGLPSDRFSAERTGGSVSTLTIQRTQQEDSAVYLCASSSTPGNDEQFFGPGTRLTVL.

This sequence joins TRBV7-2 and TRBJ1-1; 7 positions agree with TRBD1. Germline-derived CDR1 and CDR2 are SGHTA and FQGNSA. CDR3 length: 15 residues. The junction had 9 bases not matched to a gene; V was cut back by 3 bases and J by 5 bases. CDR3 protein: CASSFHRGGVTEAFF. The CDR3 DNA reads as TGTGCCAGCAGCTTTCACAGGGGTGGGGTAACTGAAGCTTTCTTT.

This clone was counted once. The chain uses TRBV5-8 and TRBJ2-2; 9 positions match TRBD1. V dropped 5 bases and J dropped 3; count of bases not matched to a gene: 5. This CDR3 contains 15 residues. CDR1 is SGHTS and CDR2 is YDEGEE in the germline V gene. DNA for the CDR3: TGTGCCAGCAGTAGGGGACAGGGTGACACCGGGGAGCTGTTTTTT. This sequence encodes CASSRGQGDTGELFF. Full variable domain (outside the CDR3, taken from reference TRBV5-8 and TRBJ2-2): EAGVTQSPTHLIKTRGQQATLRCSPISGHTSVYWYQQALGLGLQFLLWYDEGEERNRGNFPPRFSGRQFPNYSSELNVNALELEDSALYLCASSRGQGDTGELFFGEGSRLTVL.

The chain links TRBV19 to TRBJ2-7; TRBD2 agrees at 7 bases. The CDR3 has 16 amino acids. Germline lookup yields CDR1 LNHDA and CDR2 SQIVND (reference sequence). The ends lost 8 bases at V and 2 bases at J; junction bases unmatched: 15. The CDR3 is CASAPRASGETYEQYF. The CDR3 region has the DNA TGTGCCAGTGCCCCTAGGGCCAGCGGGGAGACCTACGAGCAGTACTTC.

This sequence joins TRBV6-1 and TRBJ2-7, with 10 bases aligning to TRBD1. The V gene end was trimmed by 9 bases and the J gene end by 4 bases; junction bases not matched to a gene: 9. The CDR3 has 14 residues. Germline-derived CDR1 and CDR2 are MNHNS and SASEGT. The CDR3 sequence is CASDRDRGRYEQYF. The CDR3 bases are TGTGCCAGTGACCGGGACAGGGGCCGGTACGAGCAGTACTTC.

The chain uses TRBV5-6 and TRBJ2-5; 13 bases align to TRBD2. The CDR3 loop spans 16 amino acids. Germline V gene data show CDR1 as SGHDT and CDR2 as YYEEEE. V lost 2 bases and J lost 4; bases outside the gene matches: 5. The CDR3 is CASSFRLAGGRETQYF. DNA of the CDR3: TGTGCCAGCAGCTTTAGACTAGCGGGGGGCAGAGAGACCCAGTACTTC.

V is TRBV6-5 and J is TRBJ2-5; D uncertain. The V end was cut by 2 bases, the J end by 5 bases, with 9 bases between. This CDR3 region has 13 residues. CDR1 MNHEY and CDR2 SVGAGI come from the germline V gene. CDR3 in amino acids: CASSYRIKETQYF. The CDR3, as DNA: TGTGCCAGCAGTTACAGGATTAAGGAGACCCAGTACTTC.

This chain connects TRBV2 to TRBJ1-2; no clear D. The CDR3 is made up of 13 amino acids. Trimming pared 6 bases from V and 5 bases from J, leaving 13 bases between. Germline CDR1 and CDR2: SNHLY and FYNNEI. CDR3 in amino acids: CASRSLGIYGYTF. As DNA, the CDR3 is TGTGCCAGCAGAAGTCTCGGGATTTATGGCTACACCTTC. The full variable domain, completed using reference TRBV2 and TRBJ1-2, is EPEVTQTPSHQVTQMGQEVILRCVPISNHLYFYWYRQILGQKVEFLVSFYNNEISEKSEIFDDQFSVERPDGSNFTLKIRSTKLEDSAMYFCASRSLGIYGYTFGSGTRLTVV.

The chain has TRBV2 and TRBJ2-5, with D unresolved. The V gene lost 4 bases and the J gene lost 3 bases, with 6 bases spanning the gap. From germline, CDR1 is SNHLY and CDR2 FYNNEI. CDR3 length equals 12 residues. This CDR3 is CASSVREETQYF. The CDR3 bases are TGTGCCAGCAGTGTTAGAGAAGAGACCCAGTACTTC.

CDR3 protein: CASSVATGSGNTIYF. The CDR3 DNA follows: TGTGCCAGCAGCGTAGCAACAGGGTCGGGAAACACCATATATTTT. The rearrangement links TRBV9 to TRBJ1-3, with D tentatively TRBD1 (6 bases). V gave up 0 bases and J gave up 4 bases, with 11 bases separating them. The length of the CDR3 is 15 residues. CDR1 and CDR2 (germline): SGDLS, YYNGEE.

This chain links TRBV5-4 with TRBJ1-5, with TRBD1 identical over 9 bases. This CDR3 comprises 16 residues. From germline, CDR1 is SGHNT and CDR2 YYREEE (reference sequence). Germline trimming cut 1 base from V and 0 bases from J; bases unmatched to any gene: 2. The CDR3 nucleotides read TGTGCCAGCAGCTTGTGGACAGGGGATAGCAATCAGCCCCAGCATTTT. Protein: CASSLWTGDSNQPQHF.